This TCR beta chain was documented in a study of blood T cell repertoires in COVID-19. Whole-study context: Samples taken during acute and convalescent COVID-19 were collected in the United States, Italy and Spain. In each case, the material was cDNA or gDNA derived from T cells, B-cell-depleted T cells, or PBMCs.

The CDR3 is 15 amino acids. Germline loops: CDR1 GTSNPN, CDR2 SVGIG (reference sequence). V dropped 1 base and J dropped 1; count of bases not matched to a gene: 6. Self-reported history from a screening survey and questionnaire set each donor's cohort. Symptom resolution, clearance, or two negative PCRs marked donors in Cohort 3 as recovered. Only in-frame clones appear in the TCRdb table, and some are missing; sequencing was by immunoSEQ multiplex PCR. There are around 360,000 clones in the sample; roughly 90% occur only once, and 2.5% to 3% lies in the top ten. The sequence was collected from a woman aged 25 to 39 who had recovered from COVID-19. The chain combines TRBV30 with TRBJ2-7, with 8 bases lining up with TRBD2. Sequenced: PBMCs or T cells enriched from blood (not recorded which). The CDR3 protein is CAWSAPGGFSYEQYF. As DNA, the CDR3 is TGTGCCTGGAGTGCCCCGGGAGGGTTTTCCTACGAGCAGTACTTC.